Shown below are 27 T cell receptor beta chains from a single sample sequenced in a study of beta chain features in type 1 diabetes. Investigators reverse transcribed all isolated RNA, so they sequenced expressed TCRB transcripts. Assay: immunoSEQ multiplex PCR; the TCRdb copy retains only in-frame clones and omits some. The repertoire holds approximately 200,000 clones, with 9.6% as singletons. What was sequenced was naive CD4+ T cells from blood. The receptors were gathered from a young woman in good health.

The CDR3 DNA is TGTGCCAGCGGGAGGGCCGGTGAGCAGTTCTTC. Translation gives CASGRAGEQFF. The chain uses TRBV6-1 and TRBJ2-1; TRBD2 matches 7 bases. The length of the CDR3 is 11 residues. V shed 8 bases, J shed 9 bases, and the junction held 4 bases outside the gene matches. CDR1 and CDR2 from the germline V gene are MNHNS and SASEGT.

This clone has more than one count but fewer than ten. The rearrangement uses TRBV5-1 and TRBJ2-3; 13 bases are a match to TRBD2. After removal of 4 bases from V and 5 bases from J, the junction contained 1 base not matched to a gene. This CDR3 is 14 amino acids long. CDR1 SGHRS and CDR2 YFSETQ come from the germline V gene. The CDR3 DNA sequence: TGCGCCAGCAGCCGACTAGCGGGGGGAGATACGCAGTATTTT. Translation gives CASSRLAGGDTQYF. Full variable domain (missing parts from reference TRBV5-1 and TRBJ2-3): KAGVTQTPRYLIKTRGQQVTLSCSPISGHRSVSWYQQTPGQGLQFLFEYFSETQRNKGNFPGRFSGRQFSNSRSEMNVSTLELGDSALYLCASSRLAGGDTQYFGPGTRLTVL.

The gene calls are TRBV5-1 and TRBJ1-4, with TRBD1 matching 8 bases. The V gene's germline CDR1 is SGHRS and CDR2 YFSETQ. J lost 5 bases, V lost 5 bases, and 2 bases had no gene match. This CDR3 has 13 residues. The CDR3 reads CASRGTGNEKLFF. For the CDR3, the DNA is TGCGCCAGCAGGGGGACAGGCAATGAAAAACTGTTTTTT. Full variable domain (outside the CDR3, taken from reference TRBV5-1 and TRBJ1-4): KAGVTQTPRYLIKTRGQQVTLSCSPISGHRSVSWYQQTPGQGLQFLFEYFSETQRNKGNFPGRFSGRQFSNSRSEMNVSTLELGDSALYLCASRGTGNEKLFFGSGTQLSVL.

This clone showed up just a few times. The V call is TRBV9, the J call TRBJ1-2; 7 bases match TRBD1. Trimming removed 4 bases from V and 4 bases from J; junction bases left unmatched: 4. Germline CDR1 is SGDLS and CDR2 is YYNGEE. The length of the CDR3 is 13 residues. CDR3 protein: CASSRDSTYGYTF. CDR3 bases: TGTGCCAGCAGCCGGGACAGTACCTATGGCTACACCTTC. The full variable domain, in which reference TRBV9 and TRBJ1-2 provide the parts outside the CDR3, is DSGVTQTPKHLITATGQRVTLRCSPRSGDLSVYWYQQSLDQGLQFLIQYYNGEERAKGNILERFSAQQFPDLHSELNLSSLELGDSALYFCASSRDSTYGYTFGSGTRLTVV.

The chain employs TRBV6-6 and TRBJ1-5; no clear D. This CDR3 comprises 15 residues. V was clipped by 2 bases and J by 3 bases, with 11 bases between them. Germline values: CDR1 MNHNY, CDR2 SVGAGI (reference sequence). CDR3 DNA: TGTGCCAGCAGTTACGCGGGAGGAGACAATCAGCCCCAGCATTTT. It encodes CASSYAGGDNQPQHF.

This clone was observed a handful of times. The V call is TRBV6-1, the J call TRBJ2-7; 8 positions match TRBD1. With 1 base clipped from V and 4 bases from J, the junction kept 9 bases outside the gene matches. CDR3 length: 16 residues. Per the germline V gene, CDR1 is MNHNS and CDR2 is SASEGT. The CDR3: CASSEGAGGRSYEQYF. In nucleotides, the CDR3 is TGTGCCAGCAGTGAAGGGGCAGGGGGCAGATCGTACGAGCAGTACTTC.

As regards this clone: This CDR3 is also generated by other DNA sequences in the sample. The chain couples TRBV9 to TRBJ2-3; D may be TRBD2 (6 bases). CDR1 and CDR2 (germline): SGDLS, YYNGEE. The germline V and J ends were trimmed by 2 bases and 1 base, with 8 bases remaining between them. The CDR3 is 14 residues long. The CDR3 loop reads CASSVASGTDTQYF. The CDR3 DNA reads as TGTGCCAGCAGCGTCGCTAGCGGCACAGATACGCAGTATTTT.

The CDR3 sequence is CASSKGQGVETQYF. CDR3 sequence (DNA): TGTGCCAGCAGTAAGGGACAGGGGGTAGAGACCCAGTACTTC. The V and J genes are TRBV6-1 and TRBJ2-5; TRBD1 matches at 11 bases. Germline V gives CDR1 MNHNS, CDR2 SASEGT. This CDR3 has 14 residues. V shed 5 bases, J shed 4 bases, and the junction held 3 bases outside the gene matches.

This clone was seen only a few times. The rearrangement uses TRBV5-4 and TRBJ2-5, with D possibly TRBD2 on 6 matching bases. Trimming left V 3 bases short and J 2 bases short, with 14 bases between. CDR1 and CDR2 from the germline V gene are SGHNT and YYREEE (reference sequence). The CDR3 covers 15 residues. This CDR3 reads CASSSLGLAQETQYF. DNA for the CDR3: TGTGCCAGCAGCTCCCTCGGCCTAGCGCAAGAGACCCAGTACTTC.

The sample holds one count of this clone. The chain combines TRBV30 with TRBJ2-5; TRBD2 matches at 8 bases. Germline V gene lookup returns CDR1 GTSNPN and CDR2 SVGIG (reference sequence). J gave up 11 bases and V 8 bases, and 19 bases lay outside the gene matches. This CDR3 comprises 14 residues. CDR3 in DNA: TGTGCCGGCTCCTTAACCCACGGCGGGAGGTTACAGTACTTC. Its protein is CAGSLTHGGRLQYF.

This clone has ten or more counts. The V gene is TRBV29-1, the J gene TRBJ2-5; TRBD2 matches 7 bases. The CDR3 contains 13 residues. The V gene's germline CDR1 is SQVTM and CDR2 ANQGSEA. The V gene end was trimmed by 6 bases and the J gene end by 4 bases; junction bases not matched to a gene: 8. CDR3 in amino acids: CSVTSFGAETQYF. CDR3 in DNA: TGCAGCGTGACTAGCTTCGGAGCAGAGACCCAGTACTTC.

This clone was detected only a few times. The chain is built from TRBV15 and TRBJ2-5, with D unresolved. The germline V gene encodes CDR1 LNHNV and CDR2 YYDKDF (reference sequence). The CDR3 spans 14 residues. V lost 1 base, J lost 1 base, and 7 bases lay in between. The CDR3 nucleotides are TGTGCCACCAGCAGAGTACACAGCCAAGAGACCCAGTACTTC. Translating gives CATSRVHSQETQYF.

The chain couples TRBV9 to TRBJ2-1; 11 bases fit TRBD2. The CDR3 runs to 17 residues. The germline CDR1 and CDR2 sequences are SGDLS and YYNGEE. V dropped 3 bases and J dropped 2; count of bases not matched to a gene: 7. Here the CDR3 DNA reads TGTGCCAGCAGCGATACCTCTAGCGGGAGGACCTACAATGAGCAGTTCTTC. It encodes CASSDTSSGRTYNEQFF.

The chain is built from TRBV2 and TRBJ2-7, with 10 bases matching TRBD1. With 5 bases clipped from V and 4 bases from J, the junction kept 5 bases outside the gene matches. CDR1 SNHLY and CDR2 FYNNEI come from the germline V gene. This CDR3 contains 14 residues. The CDR3 nucleotides read TGTGCCAGCAGTCGACAGGGGGCAGGGTACGAGCAGTACTTC. Translating it yields CASSRQGAGYEQYF. The complete variable domain, with remaining parts taken from reference TRBV2 and TRBJ2-7, reads EPEVTQTPSHQVTQMGQEVILRCVPISNHLYFYWYRQILGQKVEFLVSFYNNEISEKSEIFDDQFSVERPDGSNFTLKIRSTKLEDSAMYFCASSRQGAGYEQYFGPGTRLTVT.

The CDR3, as DNA: TGTGCCAGCAGCTTAGCTAGCACAGATACGCAGTATTTT. The encoded protein is CASSLASTDTQYF. This chain uses TRBV11-2 with TRBJ2-3; D call uncertain. CDR3 length: 13 amino acids. Between the trimmed V and J ends, which lost 1 base and 0 bases, there was a span of 2 bases. The V gene's germline CDR1 is SGHAT and CDR2 FQNNGV.

This clone was seen more than once but under ten times. V gene TRBV7-2 combines with J gene TRBJ2-3, with 7 bases that match TRBD2. Trimming at V came to 1 base and at J to 6 bases, leaving 7 bases not matched to a gene. This CDR3 has 15 residues. Germline V gene data show CDR1 as SGHTA and CDR2 as FQGNSA. This CDR3 reads CASSLDGGSVDTQYF. The CDR3, as DNA: TGTGCCAGCAGCTTAGACGGGGGGTCCGTGGATACGCAGTATTTT.

This clone was observed a few times. The DNA for the CDR3 is TGTGCCAGCAGCTTCCTAGGCTACACCTTC. It encodes CASSFLGYTF. This chain connects TRBV7-9 to TRBJ1-2; D unresolved. Germline CDR1 and CDR2: SEHNR and FQNEAQ (reference sequence). The CDR3 is 10 residues long. Trimming removed 3 bases at V and 8 bases at J, with 4 bases between.

Only a few counts were recorded for this clone. The rearrangement joins TRBV4-1 to TRBJ1-1, with D maybe TRBD1 (6 bases). Trimming pared 5 bases from V and 6 bases from J, leaving 13 bases between. Per germline, CDR1 MGHRA and CDR2 YSYEKL. The CDR3 runs 13 residues. CDR3: CASSKYREAEAFF. The DNA for the CDR3 is TGCGCCAGCAGCAAGTACAGGGAAGCTGAAGCTTTCTTT.

This clone was found a few times. This chain joins TRBV27 and TRBJ2-4, with TRBD2 matching 9 bases. This CDR3 is built from 12 residues. The germline CDR1 and CDR2 sequences are MNHEY and SMNVEV (reference sequence). With 6 bases clipped from V and 10 bases from J, the junction kept 4 bases outside the gene matches. The DNA of the CDR3 is TGTGCCAGCAGGGGACTAGCTCGGATTCAGTACTTC. Translation: CASRGLARIQYF.

This clone was detected a few times. The genes are TRBV6-4 and TRBJ2-1, with 10 positions matching TRBD2. The CDR3 extends over 13 amino acids. Trimming took 9 bases from V and 4 from J; bases not matched to a gene: 3. CDR1 is MRHNA, CDR2 SNTAGT, per germline. CDR3 sequence reads: CARAGGSYNEQFF. CDR3 DNA: TGTGCCAGAGCGGGAGGGTCATACAATGAGCAGTTCTTC.

This clone came up a few times. The V call is TRBV7-3, the J call TRBJ2-5; maybe TRBD2 (5 bases). V lost 5 bases and J lost 5, with 12 bases in between. The CDR3 has 13 amino acids. Germline CDR1 is SGHTA and CDR2 is FQGTGA. The DNA for the CDR3 is TGTGCCAGCAGCCTGCACGGACTTGAGACCCAGTACTTC. This gives the protein CASSLHGLETQYF.

This clone came up a few times. This rearrangement joins TRBV5-1 to TRBJ2-1; 11 bases are a match to TRBD2. The CDR3 totals 15 residues. V was clipped by 4 bases and J by 10 bases; unmatched bases: 10. Germline CDR1 reads SGHRS; CDR2 reads YFSETQ. CDR3 DNA sequence: TGCGCCAGCAGCCTGGCTCTAGCGGGAGGTGGGGAGCAGTTCTTC. Its translation is CASSLALAGGGEQFF.

This clone has only a few counts. The rearrangement joins TRBV5-4 to TRBJ2-1; 8 bases map to TRBD1. J gave up 7 bases and V 3 bases, and 6 bases lay outside the gene matches. This CDR3 spans 14 amino acids. From germline, CDR1 is SGHNT and CDR2 YYREEE (reference sequence). CDR3 loop: CASSSGQGRNEQFF. CDR3 DNA sequence: TGTGCCAGCAGCTCTGGACAGGGTAGGAATGAGCAGTTCTTC.

This clone was counted a few times. V usage is TRBV7-9 and J usage is TRBJ1-2; unclear D gene. This CDR3 contains 14 residues. The V gene's germline CDR1 is SEHNR and CDR2 FQNEAQ (reference sequence). Trimming shortened V by 5 bases and J by 6 bases, and 16 bases separated the two germline ends. The CDR3 loop is CASSPRELFHGYTF. The CDR3 nucleotides are TGTGCCAGCAGCCCCCGGGAGTTGTTCCATGGCTACACCTTC.

This clone was seen only a few times. J is TRBJ1-2 and V is TRBV30; TRBD1 matches 10 bases. V lost 2 bases and J lost 0; bases outside the gene matches: 3. The V gene's germline CDR1 is GTSNPN and CDR2 SVGIG (reference sequence). The CDR3 loop spans 15 amino acids. The CDR3 sequence: CAWSKGQGANYGYTF. As DNA, the CDR3 is TGTGCCTGGAGTAAAGGACAGGGGGCTAACTATGGCTACACCTTC.

This clone was recorded a few times. This chain links TRBV27 with TRBJ1-2; perhaps TRBD1 as D (6 bases). Germline values: CDR1 MNHEY, CDR2 SMNVEV (reference sequence). V lost 5 bases, J lost 3 bases, and 13 bases lay in between. This CDR3 is built from 14 residues. CDR3 DNA: TGTGCCAGCAGTCTGGGAGGGGGGTACTATGGCTACACCTTC. This codes for CASSLGGGYYGYTF.

This clone occurred a few times. This sequence joins TRBV19 and TRBJ1-5, with a possible D match to TRBD1 (5 bases). The length of the CDR3 is 16 residues. The germline CDR1 and CDR2 sequences are LNHDA and SQIVND (reference sequence). Trimming took 5 bases from V and 1 from J, leaving 15 bases between them. The CDR3 sequence is CASSPEGAASNQPQHF. The CDR3 DNA is TGTGCCAGTAGTCCAGAAGGGGCGGCGAGCAATCAGCCCCAGCATTTT.